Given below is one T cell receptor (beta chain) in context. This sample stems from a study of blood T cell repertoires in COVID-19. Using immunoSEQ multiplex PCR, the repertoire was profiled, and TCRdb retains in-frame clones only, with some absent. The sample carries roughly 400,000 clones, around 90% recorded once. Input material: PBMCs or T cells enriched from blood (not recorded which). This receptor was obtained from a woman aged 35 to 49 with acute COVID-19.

CDR3: CASSPRTGTGTEAFF. The CDR3 nucleotides read TGTGCCAGCAGCCCCAGGACAGGGACGGGCACTGAAGCTTTCTTT. The chain joins TRBV6-6 to TRBJ1-1, with TRBD1 matching over 8 bases. After removal of 6 bases from V and 4 bases from J, the junction contained 10 bases not matched to a gene. CDR1 and CDR2 from the germline V gene are MNHNY and SVGAGI (reference sequence). The CDR3 is 15 amino acids.